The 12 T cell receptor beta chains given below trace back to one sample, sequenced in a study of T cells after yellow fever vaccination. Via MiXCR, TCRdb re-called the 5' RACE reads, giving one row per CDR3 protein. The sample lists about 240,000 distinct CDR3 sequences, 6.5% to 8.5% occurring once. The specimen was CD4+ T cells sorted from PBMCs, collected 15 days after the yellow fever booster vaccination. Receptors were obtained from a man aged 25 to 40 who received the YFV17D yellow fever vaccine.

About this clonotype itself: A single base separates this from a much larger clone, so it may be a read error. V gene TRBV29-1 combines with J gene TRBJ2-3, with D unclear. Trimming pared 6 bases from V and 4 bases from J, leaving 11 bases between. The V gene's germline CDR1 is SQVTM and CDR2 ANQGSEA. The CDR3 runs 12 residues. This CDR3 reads CSVQPGADTQYF. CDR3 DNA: TGCAGCGTCCAGCCGGGTGCAGATACGCAGTATTTT.

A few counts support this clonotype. The CDR3 DNA sequence: TGTGCCAGCAGCAAATGGACTAGCGGGGTCCGGGAGACCCAGTACTTC. Its protein product is CASSKWTSGVRETQYF. The chain recombines TRBV9 with TRBJ2-5; 12 positions match TRBD2. The germline gives CDR1 SGDLS, CDR2 YYNGEE. This CDR3 contains 16 residues. The trim removed 4 bases at V and 5 bases at J, leaving 9 bases unmatched.

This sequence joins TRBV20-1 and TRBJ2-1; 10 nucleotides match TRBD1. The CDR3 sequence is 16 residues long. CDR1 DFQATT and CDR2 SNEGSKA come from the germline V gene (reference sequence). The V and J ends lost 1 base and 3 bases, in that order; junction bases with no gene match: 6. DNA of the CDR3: TGCAGTGCTAGAGTGGGACAGGGGTTTGGCTACAATGAGCAGTTCTTC. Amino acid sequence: CSARVGQGFGYNEQFF.

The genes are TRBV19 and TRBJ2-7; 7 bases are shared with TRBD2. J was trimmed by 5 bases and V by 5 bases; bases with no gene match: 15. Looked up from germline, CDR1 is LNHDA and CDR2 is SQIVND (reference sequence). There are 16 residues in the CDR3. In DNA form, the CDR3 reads TGTGCCAGTAGTTTTTCTTTTCGGGAAGGGAGGGACGAGCAGTACTTC. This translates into CASSFSFREGRDEQYF.

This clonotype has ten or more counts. CDR3 sequence (DNA): TGTGCCAGCAGGCCCCGACTAGCGGGAAGCTCCTACAATGAGCAGTTCTTC. This codes for CASRPRLAGSSYNEQFF. This chain uses TRBV7-8 with TRBJ2-1; 11 nucleotides line up with TRBD2. This CDR3 has 17 amino acids. Trimming took 6 bases from V and 0 from J; bases not matched to a gene: 7. Looked up from germline, CDR1 is SGHVS and CDR2 is FQNEAQ.

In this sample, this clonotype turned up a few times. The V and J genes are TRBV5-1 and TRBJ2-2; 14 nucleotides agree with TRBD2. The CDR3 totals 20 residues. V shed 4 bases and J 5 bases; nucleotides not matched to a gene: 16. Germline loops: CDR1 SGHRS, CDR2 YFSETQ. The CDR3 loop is CASSPQTGTSGRGRTGELFF. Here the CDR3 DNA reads TGCGCCAGCAGCCCGCAGACCGGGACTAGCGGGAGAGGGAGAACCGGGGAGCTGTTTTTT.

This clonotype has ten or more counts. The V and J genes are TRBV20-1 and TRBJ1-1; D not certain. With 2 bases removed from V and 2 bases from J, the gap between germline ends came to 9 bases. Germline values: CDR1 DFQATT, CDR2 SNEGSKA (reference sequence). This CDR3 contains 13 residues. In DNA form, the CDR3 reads TGCAGTGCTAGACCCCCTCTTAACACTGAAGCTTTCTTT. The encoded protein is CSARPPLNTEAFF.

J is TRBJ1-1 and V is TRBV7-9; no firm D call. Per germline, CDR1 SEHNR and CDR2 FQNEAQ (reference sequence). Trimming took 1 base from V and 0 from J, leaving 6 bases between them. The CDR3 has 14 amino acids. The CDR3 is CASSLEALNTEAFF. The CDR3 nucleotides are TGTGCCAGCAGCTTAGAAGCTTTGAACACTGAAGCTTTCTTT.

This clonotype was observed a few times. CDR3 sequence reads: CASSLSARGLEQYF. CDR3 bases: TGTGCCAGCAGCTTATCCGCCAGGGGGCTCGAGCAGTACTTC. V gene TRBV7-9 combines with J gene TRBJ2-7; 8 bases are a match to TRBD1. The germline CDR1 and CDR2 sequences are SEHNR and FQNEAQ (reference sequence). The CDR3 is 14 amino acids. Trimming removed 2 bases from V and 6 bases from J; junction bases left unmatched: 6.

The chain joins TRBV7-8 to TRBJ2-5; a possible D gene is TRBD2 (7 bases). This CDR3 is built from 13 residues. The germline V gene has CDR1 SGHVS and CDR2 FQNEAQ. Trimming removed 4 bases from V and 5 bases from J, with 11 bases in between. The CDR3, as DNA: TGTGCCAGCAGCTCACGGGGGGCGGAGACCCAGTACTTC. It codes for CASSSRGAETQYF. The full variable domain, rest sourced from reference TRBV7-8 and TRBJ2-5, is GAGVSQSPRYKVAKRGQDVALRCDPISGHVSLFWYQQALGQGPEFLTYFQNEAQLDKSGLPSDRFFAERPEGSVSTLKIQRTQQEDSAVYLCASSSRGAETQYFGPGTRLLVL.

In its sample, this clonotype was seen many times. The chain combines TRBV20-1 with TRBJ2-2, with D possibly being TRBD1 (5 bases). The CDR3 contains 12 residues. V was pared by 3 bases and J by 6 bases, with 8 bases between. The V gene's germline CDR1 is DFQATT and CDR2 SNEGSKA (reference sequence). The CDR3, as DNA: TGCAGTGCTAGGCAGGGTCCCGGGGAGCTGTTTTTT. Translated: CSARQGPGELFF.

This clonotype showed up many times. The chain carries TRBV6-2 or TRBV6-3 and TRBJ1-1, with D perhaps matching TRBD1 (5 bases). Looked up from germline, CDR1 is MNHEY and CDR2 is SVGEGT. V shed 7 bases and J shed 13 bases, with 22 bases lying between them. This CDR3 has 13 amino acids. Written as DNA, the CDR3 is TGTGCCAGCACCTACGGGGGAGACAGAACGAGTTTCTTT. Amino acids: CASTYGGDRTSFF.